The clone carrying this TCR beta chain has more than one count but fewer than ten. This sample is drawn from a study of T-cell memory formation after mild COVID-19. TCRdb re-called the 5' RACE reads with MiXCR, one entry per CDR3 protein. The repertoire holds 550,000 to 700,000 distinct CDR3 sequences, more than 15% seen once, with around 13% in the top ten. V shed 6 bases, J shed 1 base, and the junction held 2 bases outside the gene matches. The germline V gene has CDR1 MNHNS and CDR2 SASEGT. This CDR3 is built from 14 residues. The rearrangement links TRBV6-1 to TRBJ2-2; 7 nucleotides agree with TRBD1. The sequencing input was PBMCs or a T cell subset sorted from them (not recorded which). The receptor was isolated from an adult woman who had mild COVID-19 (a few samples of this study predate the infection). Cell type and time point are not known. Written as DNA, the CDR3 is TGTGCCAGCAGGGGACAGATGAACACCGGGGAGCTGTTTTTT. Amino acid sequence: CASRGQMNTGELFF.